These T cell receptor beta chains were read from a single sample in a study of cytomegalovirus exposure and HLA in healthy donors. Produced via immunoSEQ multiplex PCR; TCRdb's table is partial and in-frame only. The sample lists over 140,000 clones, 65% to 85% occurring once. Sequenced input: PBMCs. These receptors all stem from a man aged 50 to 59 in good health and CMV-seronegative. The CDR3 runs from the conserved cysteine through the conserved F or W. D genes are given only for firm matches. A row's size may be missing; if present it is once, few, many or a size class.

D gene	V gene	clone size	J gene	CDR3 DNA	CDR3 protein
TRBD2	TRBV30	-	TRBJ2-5	TGTGCCTGGACAAGCGGGAGGGCCTTGGAGACCCAGTACTTC	CAWTSGRALETQYF
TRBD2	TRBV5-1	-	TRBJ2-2	TGCGCCAGCAGCGTTAGCGGGTTGGCCGGGGAGCTGTTTTTT	CASSVSGLAGELFF
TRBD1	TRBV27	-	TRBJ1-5	TGTGCCAGCAGTCAGACAGGGGGCAATAAGCCCCAGCATTTT	CASSQTGGNKPQHF
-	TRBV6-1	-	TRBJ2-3	TGTGCCAGCAGTGACGCGCCTTGGGCGGGGGCTAGCACAGATACGCAGTATTTT	CASSDAPWAGASTDTQYF
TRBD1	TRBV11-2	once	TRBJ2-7	TGTGCCAGCAGCCCCCGACAGGGGGAGTATTACGAGCAGTACTTC	CASSPRQGEYYEQYF
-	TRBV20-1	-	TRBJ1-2	TGCAGTGCTAGACGAGCACCCGGCTACACCTTC	CSARRAPGYTF
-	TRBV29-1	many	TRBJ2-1	TGCAGCGTTGGTACTAGCCTATACAATGAGCAGTTCTTC	CSVGTSLYNEQFF
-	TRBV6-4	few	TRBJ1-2	TGTGCCAGCAGACAGGGTACTTCCTATGGCTACACCTTC	CASRQGTSYGYTF
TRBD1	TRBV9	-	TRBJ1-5	TGTGCCAGCAGCGTGTGGGACAGGCCCAATCAGCCCCAGCATTTT	CASSVWDRPNQPQHF
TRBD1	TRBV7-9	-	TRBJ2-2	TGTGCCAGCAGCGTCCCAGGGGGCGTCACCGGGGAGCTGTTTTTT	CASSVPGGVTGELFF
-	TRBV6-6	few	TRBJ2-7	TGTGCCAGCAGTTACTCCGGGGGAAAGTACGAGCAGTACTTC	CASSYSGGKYEQYF
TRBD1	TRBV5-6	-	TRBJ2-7	TGTGCCAGCAGTTGGACAGGGCCCTCCTACGAGCAGTACTTC	CASSWTGPSYEQYF
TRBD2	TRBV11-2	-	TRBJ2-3	TGTGCCAGCAGCTTACTAGCGGGAGTGGCAGATACGCAGTATTTT	CASSLLAGVADTQYF
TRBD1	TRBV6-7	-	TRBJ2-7	TGTGCCAGCAGTGAACGGACAGGGATAAACTACGAGCAGTACTTC	CASSERTGINYEQYF
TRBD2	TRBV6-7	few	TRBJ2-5	TGTGCCAGCAGTTACCCGTCCTTAGCGGGGGGGCACCAAGAGACCCAGTACTTC	CASSYPSLAGGHQETQYF
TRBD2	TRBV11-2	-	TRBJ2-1	TGTGCCAGCAGCTTAGCGGGGGGCTCCTACAATGAGCAGTTCTTC	CASSLAGGSYNEQFF
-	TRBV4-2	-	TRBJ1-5	TGTGCCAGCAGTCAGGGTTCGGAGCCCCAGCATTTT	CASSQGSEPQHF
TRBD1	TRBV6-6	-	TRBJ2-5	TGTGCCAGCCTTGACCGGGACAGAGAGACCCAGTACTTC	CASLDRDRETQYF
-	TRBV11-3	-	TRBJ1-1	TGTGCCAGCAGCTTAAGGGGCACTGAAGCTTTCTTT	CASSLRGTEAFF
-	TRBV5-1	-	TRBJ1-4	TGCGCCAGCAGCTTGGCCCAGGGGTCGGTAACTAATGAAAAACTGTTTTTT	CASSLAQGSVTNEKLFF
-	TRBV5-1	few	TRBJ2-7	TGCGCCAGCAGCTCCGGACTGGAACCCTACGAGCAGTACTTC	CASSSGLEPYEQYF
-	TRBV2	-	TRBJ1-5	TGTGCCAGCGGAGGGTCGAGCAATCAGCCCCAGCATTTT	CASGGSSNQPQHF
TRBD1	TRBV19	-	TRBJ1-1	TGTGCCAGTAGAGCACAGGGGGCGGCCACTGAAGCTTTCTTT	CASRAQGAATEAFF
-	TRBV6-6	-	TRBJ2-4	TGTGCCAGCACGGGTAGACAGGTTGAAAACATTCAGTACTTC	CASTGRQVENIQYF
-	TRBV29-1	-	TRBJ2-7	TGCAGCGTTGTAATAAGTGAGAGGGCGGCCTACGAGCAGTACTTC	CSVVISERAAYEQYF
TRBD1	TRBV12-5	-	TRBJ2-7	TGTGCTAGTGGACTCTTTCCCGGACAGGCATCCTACGAGCAGTACTTC	CASGLFPGQASYEQYF
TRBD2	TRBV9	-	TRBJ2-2	TGTGCCAGCAGCCTCATGGGGGGGTTAGGGGAGCTGTTTTTT	CASSLMGGLGELFF
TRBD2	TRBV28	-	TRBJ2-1	TGTGCCAGCAGTTCCTTCGGAACTAGCGGATACAATGAGCAGTTCTTC	CASSSFGTSGYNEQFF
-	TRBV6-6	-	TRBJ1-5	TGTGCCAGCAGTTACACCGGACAGTCTGGTCAGCCCCAGCATTTT	CASSYTGQSGQPQHF